A single sample gave rise to the 12 T cell receptor beta chains below, sequenced in a study of shared clonotypes between healthy human individuals. Measured with immunoSEQ multiplex PCR; TCRdb has only the in-frame clones, and not every one. The sample records fewer than 2.5 million clones, roughly 93% being singletons. The sample consisted of naive CD4+ T cells from PBMCs. Subset denoted: CD45RA+ positively selected. All receptors derive from a man between 18 and 35 years old in good health. Some clones in this sample may be carry-over from other donors' samples.

This sequence joins TRBV5-4 and TRBJ2-5; unclear D gene. The germline V and J ends were trimmed by 1 base and 5 bases, with 6 bases remaining between them. In germline, CDR1 is SGHNT, CDR2 YYREEE (reference sequence). CDR3 length: 12 amino acids. This CDR3 reads CASSLPYETQYF. In DNA form, the CDR3 reads TGTGCCAGCAGCTTGCCCTACGAGACCCAGTACTTC.

This chain joins TRBV25-1 and TRBJ2-7; no clear D. V lost 4 bases and J lost 3, with 13 bases in between. The length of the CDR3 is 14 residues. Per the germline V gene, CDR1 is MGHDK and CDR2 is SYGVNS. This chain's CDR3 is CASSGPTQVYEQYF. As DNA, the CDR3 is TGTGCCAGCAGTGGGCCGACACAAGTCTACGAGCAGTACTTC.

V gene TRBV11-1 combines with J gene TRBJ2-1; D is undetermined. Germline CDR1 is SGHAT and CDR2 is FQDESV (reference sequence). V was cut by 1 base and J by 0 bases, with 10 bases left in between. The CDR3 consists of 16 residues. This chain's CDR3 is CASSLEVRSSYNEQFF. The CDR3, as DNA: TGTGCCAGCAGCTTAGAAGTCAGGAGCTCCTACAATGAGCAGTTCTTC.

The chain carries TRBV10-3 and TRBJ1-1; D gene unclear. Germline V gene sequence: CDR1 ENHRY, CDR2 SYGVKD. V lost 3 bases, J lost 1 base, and 12 bases lay in between. This CDR3 is 15 amino acids long. In nucleotides, the CDR3 is TGTGCCATCAGTGACGTCTCCCTCGGGAACACTGAAGCTTTCTTT. This gives the protein CAISDVSLGNTEAFF.

The J gene is TRBJ2-5, the V gene TRBV10-3; 8 bases map to TRBD2. This CDR3 comprises 13 residues. The ends lost 7 bases at V and 2 bases at J; junction bases unmatched: 3. Germline values: CDR1 ENHRY, CDR2 SYGVKD. The DNA for the CDR3 is TGTGCCATCACGGGAGGGGGACAAGAGACCCAGTACTTC. Its protein is CAITGGGQETQYF.

This rearrangement joins TRBV5-1 to TRBJ2-5; D call uncertain. CDR1 and CDR2 (germline): SGHRS, YFSETQ. With 2 bases removed from V and 3 bases from J, the gap between germline ends came to 5 bases. The CDR3 extends over 12 amino acids. As DNA, the CDR3 is TGCGCCAGCAGCTTCGGAGAAGAGACCCAGTACTTC. Amino acid sequence: CASSFGEETQYF.

Here the CDR3 reads CASRAGFGRDTEAFF. Written as DNA, the CDR3 is TGTGCCAGCAGGGCAGGGTTCGGGCGGGACACTGAAGCTTTCTTT. The rearrangement uses TRBV6-1 and TRBJ1-1; weak D call: TRBD1 (5 bases). This CDR3 has 15 amino acids. Trimming shortened V by 6 bases and J by 3 bases, and 17 bases separated the two germline ends. Germline CDR1 and CDR2: MNHNS and SASEGT.

The V gene is TRBV5-4, the J gene TRBJ2-7; D call uncertain. This CDR3 is 14 amino acids long. The germline V gene encodes CDR1 SGHNT and CDR2 YYREEE (reference sequence). The germline V and J ends were trimmed by 3 bases and 6 bases, with 16 bases remaining between them. CDR3 protein: CASSYGSQGAEQYF. In DNA, the CDR3 is TGTGCCAGCAGCTACGGGTCTCAAGGAGCCGAGCAGTACTTC.

The chain is built from TRBV6-5 and TRBJ1-5; D might be TRBD1 (6 bases). CDR3 length: 14 residues. Germline V lookup: CDR1 MNHEY, CDR2 SVGAGI. V was clipped by 7 bases and J by 5 bases, with 15 bases between them. DNA of the CDR3: TGTGCCAGCACCCGGGGGCAAGGTTATCAGCCCCAGCATTTT. It codes for CASTRGQGYQPQHF.

J is TRBJ2-1 and V is TRBV5-1; 9 nucleotides match TRBD1. This CDR3 is 18 amino acids long. CDR1 SGHRS and CDR2 YFSETQ come from the germline V gene. Trimming removed 4 bases from V and 7 bases from J; junction bases left unmatched: 18. The CDR3 DNA follows: TGCGCCAGCAGCATCGACAGGGGGAGGGTTGGGAATTGGAATGAGCAGTTCTTC. Protein: CASSIDRGRVGNWNEQFF.

The chain recombines TRBV25-1 with TRBJ1-5, with D perhaps matching TRBD1 (5 bases). With 1 base removed from V and 2 bases from J, the gap between germline ends came to 9 bases. This CDR3 comprises 15 residues. Germline CDR1 and CDR2: MGHDK and SYGVNS. In DNA, the CDR3 is TGTGCCAGCAGTGAATCTGGCAGGGGCAATCAGCCCCAGCATTTT. This gives the protein CASSESGRGNQPQHF.

The chain joins TRBV6-1 to TRBJ1-2; TRBD1 is a possible D gene (6 bases). The V end was cut by 2 bases, the J end by 14 bases, with 15 bases between. Per germline, CDR1 MNHNS and CDR2 SASEGT. The CDR3 extends over 12 amino acids. As DNA, the CDR3 is TGTGCCAGCAGTGAATTAGGGGGTGTAGGGACCTTC. Encoded protein: CASSELGGVGTF.